These 29 T cell receptor beta chains were sequenced from one sample in a study of CD8+CD57+ T cells in acquired aplastic anemia. CD8+CD57+ cell expansion had been shown by flow cytometry in patients chosen for sequencing. The TCR beta profiling, which covered VDJ combination and CDR3 sequence, was carried out using genomic DNA as the template. TCRdb recomputed calls from the reads with MiXCR, one row per CDR3 protein. Seen here are 150,000 to 200,000 distinct CDR3 sequences, 45% to 55% observed once, and the top ten hold about 3%. The sequencing input was sorted CD4+, CD8+, or CD8+CD57+ T cells (not recorded which) from PBMCs. These receptors were obtained from a human donor with aplastic anemia.

The chain joins TRBV3-1 to TRBJ2-4; D is undetermined. The germline V gene encodes CDR1 LGHDT and CDR2 YNNKEL (reference sequence). The CDR3 spans 13 residues. Deletions cut 1 base from V and 2 bases from J, with 3 bases between. The CDR3 loop is CASSQGTKNIQYF. The DNA for the CDR3 is TGTGCCAGCAGCCAAGGGACCAAAAACATTCAGTACTTC.

The rearrangement links TRBV2 to TRBJ2-1; 8 bases fit TRBD1. V trimming: 3 bases; J trimming: 3 bases; junction bases outside the gene matches: 4. This CDR3 region has 15 residues. Germline V gene lookup returns CDR1 SNHLY and CDR2 FYNNEI. The DNA of the CDR3 is TGTGCCAGCAGTGACACAGGGGGAAACTACAATGAGCAGTTCTTC. This gives the protein CASSDTGGNYNEQFF.

The chain is built from TRBV6-1 and TRBJ1-2; the D is unclear. The V end lost 2 bases, the J end lost 0 bases, and 10 bases lay between the germline ends. CDR1 MNHNS and CDR2 SASEGT come from the germline V gene. This CDR3 region has 15 residues. The CDR3, as DNA: TGTGCCAGCAGTGAACTTGGACGAGCTAACTATGGCTACACCTTC. This encodes CASSELGRANYGYTF.

This chain joins TRBV20-1 and TRBJ2-5; 10 bases are a match to TRBD2. This CDR3 comprises 12 residues. Germline lookup yields CDR1 DFQATT and CDR2 SNEGSKA (reference sequence). J gave up 3 bases and V 5 bases, and 0 bases lay outside the gene matches. CDR3: CSAGTSEETQYF. Written as DNA, the CDR3 is TGCAGTGCTGGGACTAGCGAAGAGACCCAGTACTTC.

For this clonotype: One end of the junction does not line up with germline, which may come from a read error. The chain carries TRBV20-1 and TRBJ1-4, with TRBD1 as a possible D gene (5 bases). The CDR3 extends over 13 amino acids. The germline V gene encodes CDR1 DFQATT and CDR2 SNEGSKA (reference sequence). CDR3 nucleotides: TGCAGTGCTAGAGGAGGGGCTGGAGAAAAATTGTTTTTT. Its protein product is CSARGGAGEKLFF.

This clonotype was recorded a few times. V and J are TRBV24-1 and TRBJ2-7; TRBD2 matches 11 bases. The CDR3 consists of 14 residues. V was pared by 4 bases and J by 4 bases, with 2 bases of the junction left unmatched. Germline assignment: CDR1 KGHDR and CDR2 SFDVKD. Here the CDR3 reads CATSDASGRYEQYF. In DNA form, the CDR3 reads TGTGCCACCAGTGACGCTAGCGGGAGGTACGAGCAGTACTTC.

The genes are TRBV10-3 and TRBJ1-1, with D possibly matching TRBD1 (5 bases). V was pared by 10 bases and J by 2 bases, with 17 bases between. Germline loops: CDR1 ENHRY, CDR2 SYGVKD. The CDR3 length is 14 residues. CDR3 in DNA: TGTGCCACCAACCCTAGGGGAGACAACACTGAAGCTTTCTTT. This gives the protein CATNPRGDNTEAFF.

The chain carries TRBV11-2 and TRBJ2-7; TRBD2 matches at 7 bases. The CDR3 has 15 amino acids. CDR1 is SGHAT and CDR2 is FQNNGV in the germline V gene. J lost 5 bases, V lost 5 bases, and 12 bases had no gene match. The CDR3 here is CASSLPGRGPHEQYF. Here the CDR3 DNA reads TGTGCCAGCAGCCTTCCGGGGAGGGGACCCCACGAGCAGTACTTC.

The rearrangement joins TRBV27 to TRBJ2-1; the match to TRBD1 covers 10 bases. Germline V gives CDR1 MNHEY, CDR2 SMNVEV (reference sequence). V shed 6 bases, J shed 12 bases, and the junction held 14 bases outside the gene matches. The CDR3 is 15 amino acids. The CDR3: CASRFPGQGHTGQFF. CDR3 DNA sequence: TGTGCCAGCAGATTTCCGGGACAGGGGCATACTGGGCAGTTCTTC.

With regard to this clonotype: With a much larger clone just one base away, this may be a read error. This chain connects TRBV10-3 to TRBJ1-4; D is possibly TRBD1 (6 bases). Germline V gives CDR1 ENHRY, CDR2 SYGVKD. The CDR3 loop spans 16 amino acids. The CDR3 DNA follows: TGTGCCATCAGTGAAAGGGGGTCGACAACTAGTGAAAAACTGTTTTTT. Translation: CAISERGSTTSEKLFF.

This chain connects TRBV7-9 to TRBJ1-5, with D possibly being TRBD1 (5 bases). This CDR3 contains 13 residues. Germline CDR1 SEHNR, CDR2 FQNEAQ (reference sequence). Trimming removed 5 bases from V and 3 bases from J, with 8 bases in between. CDR3 DNA: TGTGCCAGCAGCCGACAGAACAATCAGCCCCAGCATTTT. It translates to CASSRQNNQPQHF.

CDR3 DNA: TGTGCCAGCAGCTTATCCGGGGTAGCGTCCGAGCAGTACTTC. As protein: CASSLSGVASEQYF. The J gene is TRBJ2-7, the V gene TRBV7-6; D may be TRBD2 (5 bases). V was cut by 2 bases and J by 6 bases, with 14 bases left in between. Germline lookup yields CDR1 SGHVS and CDR2 FNYEAQ. The CDR3 is made up of 14 amino acids. Variable domain in full (rest from reference TRBV7-6 and TRBJ2-7): GAGVSQSPRYKVTKRGQDVALRCDPISGHVSLYWYRQALGQGPEFLTYFNYEAQQDKSGLPNDRFSAERPEGSISTLTIQRTEQRDSAMYRCASSLSGVASEQYFGPGTRLTVT.

V is TRBV7-6 and J is TRBJ2-7, with no clear D. V was clipped by 1 base and J by 2 bases, with 9 bases between them. The CDR3 is 14 residues long. Germline-derived CDR1 and CDR2 are SGHVS and FNYEAQ. CDR3 sequence (DNA): TGTGCCAGCAGCTTAGTACATACCCCCTACGAGCAGTACTTC. Protein sequence: CASSLVHTPYEQYF.

This clonotype was picked up many times. This sequence joins TRBV12-3 or TRBV12-4 and TRBJ2-7, with 9 bases lining up with TRBD1. This CDR3 comprises 14 residues. The trim removed 3 bases at V and 3 bases at J, leaving 3 bases unmatched. Here the CDR3 reads CASSFGDRVYEQYF. The DNA for the CDR3 is TGTGCCAGCAGTTTCGGGGACAGGGTCTACGAGCAGTACTTC.

This chain joins TRBV6-2 or TRBV6-3 and TRBJ2-1; 10 bases fit TRBD2. V shed 2 bases, J shed 10 bases, and the junction held 8 bases outside the gene matches. This CDR3 is 15 amino acids long. Germline lookup yields CDR1 MNHEY and CDR2 SVGEGT. This chain's CDR3 is CASSYPSGSRGEQFF. The CDR3 nucleotides read TGTGCCAGCAGTTACCCTAGCGGGAGCCGGGGGGAGCAGTTCTTC.

The CDR3 coding sequence is TGCGCCAGCAGTGAGTCCGGGACAGGGCTAGCGGGGCCCGGGGAGCTGTTTTTT. Protein sequence: CASSESGTGLAGPGELFF. J is TRBJ2-2 and V is TRBV10-1; D is perhaps TRBD1 or TRBD2 (9 bases each). The CDR3 has 18 amino acids. CDR1 WNHNN and CDR2 SYGVQD come from the germline V gene (reference sequence). V lost 0 bases, J lost 6 bases, and 20 bases lay in between.

The chain couples TRBV5-1 to TRBJ2-7; the match to TRBD1 covers 7 bases. Germline CDR1 SGHRS, CDR2 YFSETQ. This CDR3 has 14 amino acids. Trimming removed 2 bases from V and 5 bases from J; junction bases left unmatched: 7. The chain's CDR3 is CASSFSGQNNEQYF. The CDR3 DNA reads as TGCGCCAGCAGCTTTTCGGGACAGAACAACGAGCAGTACTTC.

Ten or more counts support this clonotype. CDR3 DNA sequence: TGTGCCAGCAGCCTACTAGGTCCCTCCTACAATGAGCAGTTCTTC. Protein product: CASSLLGPSYNEQFF. V is TRBV11-1 and J is TRBJ2-1; maybe TRBD2 (5 bases). Trimming shortened V by 5 bases and J by 0 bases, and 11 bases separated the two germline ends. Germline CDR1 is SGHAT and CDR2 is FQDESV (reference sequence). The CDR3 length is 15 residues.

The gene calls are TRBV13 and TRBJ1-1; D is unresolved. The CDR3 runs to 15 residues. Germline values: CDR1 PRHDT, CDR2 FYEKMQ (reference sequence). The V end lost 1 base, the J end lost 0 bases, and 9 bases lay between the germline ends. The chain's CDR3 is CASSLEEGLNTEAFF. CDR3 in DNA: TGTGCCAGCAGCTTAGAGGAGGGCCTGAACACTGAAGCTTTCTTT.

This clonotype was counted many times. The genes are TRBV7-3 and TRBJ2-1; 7 bases match TRBD1. The CDR3 has 16 residues. The V and J ends lost 5 bases and 2 bases, in that order; junction bases with no gene match: 9. Per germline, CDR1 SGHTA and CDR2 FQGTGA. DNA for the CDR3: TGTGCCAGCAGCCCGACAGGGAGCGGTACCTACAATGAGCAGTTCTTC. This codes for CASSPTGSGTYNEQFF.

A note on this clonotype: The final CDR3 position lacks the conserved phenylalanine or tryptophan, pointing to a likely read error. J is TRBJ1-2 and V is TRBV19; TRBD1 agrees at 10 bases. J lost 5 bases, V lost 7 bases, and 13 bases had no gene match. The CDR3 is 16 amino acids. The germline V gene has CDR1 LNHDA and CDR2 SQIVND (reference sequence). As DNA, the CDR3 is TGTGCCAGTACCCCACGGGACAGGGGAGGATTTTATGGCTACACCTCC. This translates into CASTPRDRGGFYGYTS.

Notes on this clonotype: This may come from a read error, since a much larger clone is one base off. This sequence joins TRBV7-3 and TRBJ2-1, with D unclear. Looked up from germline, CDR1 is SGHTA and CDR2 is FQGTGA. The CDR3 runs to 12 residues. This CDR3 reads CARSLNDNEQFF. The CDR3 DNA reads as TGTGCCCGCAGCTTAAATGACAATGAGCAGTTCTTC.

V is TRBV30 and J is TRBJ1-3; tentative D call: TRBD1 (5 bases). CDR1 is GTSNPN, CDR2 SVGIG, per germline (reference sequence). The V and J ends lost 3 bases and 4 bases respectively, with 10 bases between them. The CDR3 spans 13 residues. The chain's CDR3 is CAWRQGRGNTIYF. Written as DNA, the CDR3 is TGTGCCTGGAGGCAGGGAAGGGGAAACACCATATATTTT.

The genes are TRBV7-9 and TRBJ2-7; 7 bases are shared with TRBD1. The CDR3 loop spans 14 amino acids. Germline loops: CDR1 SEHNR, CDR2 FQNEAQ (reference sequence). Germline trimming cut 0 bases from V and 6 bases from J; bases unmatched to any gene: 5. The CDR3 coding sequence is TGTGCCAGCAGCTTAGCGGCAGGGGGTGGCGAGCAGTACTTC. This encodes CASSLAAGGGEQYF.

V gene TRBV19 combines with J gene TRBJ2-1; D is undetermined. CDR3 length equals 15 residues. V shed 6 bases and J shed 2 bases, with 14 bases lying between them. Germline loops: CDR1 LNHDA, CDR2 SQIVND (reference sequence). The DNA for the CDR3 is TGTGCCAGTAGGGTTAGCCGCCAGGCCTACAATGAGCAGTTCTTC. Residues: CASRVSRQAYNEQFF.

The gene calls are TRBV2 and TRBJ1-1; D is perhaps TRBD1 (5 bases). The CDR3 covers 14 residues. V was cut by 8 bases and J by 0 bases, with 13 bases left in between. In germline, CDR1 is SNHLY, CDR2 FYNNEI. The CDR3 DNA follows: TGTGCCAGCGATGAGGGACTTATGAACACTGAAGCTTTCTTT. Its protein product is CASDEGLMNTEAFF.

In its sample, this clonotype was seen many times. The chain joins TRBV4-2 to TRBJ2-7; D is unresolved. Per the germline V gene, CDR1 is LGHNA and CDR2 is YNFKEQ. The CDR3 runs 11 residues. Trimming stripped 1 base from V and 5 bases from J, with 3 bases between. In DNA form, the CDR3 reads TGTGCCAGCAGCCAAGGCCACGAGCAGTACTTC. Protein product: CASSQGHEQYF.

The chain joins TRBV2 to TRBJ2-3; 8 nucleotides match TRBD1. The V gene's germline CDR1 is SNHLY and CDR2 FYNNEI. V shed 8 bases and J 6 bases; nucleotides not matched to a gene: 7. The CDR3 is 13 amino acids. The CDR3 DNA reads as TGTGCCAGCGAGGCAGGGGGCAGGGATACGCAGTATTTT. This codes for CASEAGGRDTQYF. The entire variable domain, with the rest obtained from reference TRBV2 and TRBJ2-3, is as follows: EPEVTQTPSHQVTQMGQEVILRCVPISNHLYFYWYRQILGQKVEFLVSFYNNEISEKSEIFDDQFSVERPDGSNFTLKIRSTKLEDSAMYFCASEAGGRDTQYFGPGTRLTVL.

This clonotype was counted between two and nine times. The rearrangement links TRBV29-1 to TRBJ1-1; D is possibly TRBD1 (5 bases). The CDR3 has 12 residues. V was trimmed by 7 bases and J by 0 bases, leaving 9 bases between them. Per germline, CDR1 SQVTM and CDR2 ANQGSEA. CDR3: CSGSGMNTEAFF. CDR3 nucleotides: TGCAGCGGATCAGGGATGAACACTGAAGCTTTCTTT.